The source of this T cell receptor beta chain is a study of blood T cell repertoires in COVID-19. In the study overall: PBMCs, B-cell-depleted T cells, or T cells provided the cDNA or gDNA that made up the material.

CDR1 and CDR2 from the germline V gene are LGHDT and YNNKEL (reference sequence). V lost 5 bases, J lost 0 bases, and 14 bases lay in between. The CDR3 extends over 16 amino acids. In the original processing: Amplification of reference gene primers was used by the study to estimate nucleated cell counts. The method was immunoSEQ multiplex PCR; TCRdb's version includes in-frame clones alone and lacks a portion of them. Clone size and V and J calls were adopted from that table, with D and trimming inferred from the DNA. This table holds nearly 110,000 clones, 70% to 90% found once. This clone has just one count.

The chain carries TRBV3-1 (or the pseudogene TRBV3-2) and TRBJ2-1, with D maybe TRBD2 (6 bases). The TCR was taken from a man aged 50 or older with active or convalescent COVID-19. What was sequenced was peripheral blood. The CDR3 region has the DNA TGTGCCAGCAGCTCTCTTGGCGGGACCTCCTACAATGAGCAGTTCTTC. Its protein is CASSSLGGTSYNEQFF.